This note documents a single TCR beta chain sequence. Its antigen is still unknown. In germline, CDR1 is MDHEN, CDR2 SYDVKM. This CDR3 contains 15 residues. Trimming took 3 bases from V and 2 from J, leaving 12 bases between them. The data are from a study of cytomegalovirus exposure and HLA in healthy donors. General study results and limits: It was reportedly the case that the classifier diagnosed cytomegalovirus status with high specificity and sensitivity.

The table came from immunoSEQ multiplex PCR; TCRdb's copy has only in-frame clones and leaves some out. The sample holds approximately 160,000 clones, roughly 89% seen once. This sequence originates from a woman younger than 30 in good health and CMV-seropositive. Sample: PBMCs. The gene calls are TRBV28 and TRBJ2-3, with D possibly TRBD1 on 6 matching bases. The CDR3 protein is CASSLGTLTTDTQYF. Here the CDR3 DNA reads TGTGCCAGCAGTTTGGGGACACTGACCACAGATACGCAGTATTTT.